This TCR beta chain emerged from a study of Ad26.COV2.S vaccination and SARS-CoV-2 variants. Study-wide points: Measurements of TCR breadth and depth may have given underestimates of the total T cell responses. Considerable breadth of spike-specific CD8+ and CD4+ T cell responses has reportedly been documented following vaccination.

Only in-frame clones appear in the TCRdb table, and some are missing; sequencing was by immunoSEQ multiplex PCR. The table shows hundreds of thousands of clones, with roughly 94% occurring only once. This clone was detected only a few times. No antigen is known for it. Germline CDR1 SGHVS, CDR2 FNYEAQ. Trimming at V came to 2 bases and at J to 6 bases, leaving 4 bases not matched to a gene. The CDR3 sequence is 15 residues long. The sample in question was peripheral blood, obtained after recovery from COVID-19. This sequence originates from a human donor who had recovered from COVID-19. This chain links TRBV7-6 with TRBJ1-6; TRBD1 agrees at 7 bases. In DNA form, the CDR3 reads TGTGCCAGCAGCTTAACAGGGGCGATTAATTCACCCCTCCACTTT. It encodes CASSLTGAINSPLHF.